These T cell receptor beta chains were read from a single sample in a study of blood T cell repertoires in COVID-19. Assay used: immunoSEQ multiplex PCR; TCRdb lists only in-frame clones, some missing. Among approximately 120,000 clones, around four fifths were seen once, and the ten largest hold 15% to 20%. The sequenced material came from peripheral blood. The receptors come from a woman aged 55-69 years with acute or convalescent COVID-19. The CDR3 runs from the conserved cysteine through the conserved F or W. The D gene is left open where the match is weak. Size values are once, few and many counts, or a class for expanded clones, and some rows have none.

v_call	clone_size	j_call	d_call	cdr3_aa	cdr3_nt
TRBV11-2	NA	TRBJ1-2	TRBD1	CASSRRDRVGYTF	TGTGCCAGCAGCCGCCGGGACAGGGTTGGCTACACCTTC
TRBV11-2	NA	TRBJ1-1	TRBD1	CASSLAEPGGGTEAFF	TGTGCCAGCAGCTTAGCGGAACCAGGGGGCGGGACTGAAGCTTTCTTT
TRBV30	NA	TRBJ2-2	TRBD2	CAWKMNAGAGELFF	TGTGCCTGGAAGATGAACGCGGGGGCCGGGGAGCTGTTTTTT
TRBV4-2	NA	TRBJ1-6	NA	CASSRSDSPLHF	TGTGCCAGCAGCCGGTCGGATTCACCCCTCCACTTT
TRBV11-1	NA	TRBJ2-3	NA	CASSLEGLVEDTQYF	TGTGCCAGCAGCTTAGAAGGTCTAGTTGAAGATACGCAGTATTTT
TRBV2	NA	TRBJ2-5	TRBD1	CASTRDRAAETQYF	TGTGCCAGCACCCGGGACAGGGCGGCCGAGACCCAGTACTTC
TRBV3-1/TRBV3-2	NA	TRBJ1-5	NA	CASSPTGNQPQHF	TGTGCCAGCAGCCCAACGGGAAATCAGCCCCAGCATTTT
TRBV4-1	medium-sized	TRBJ2-1	TRBD2	CASSQVLGDLAGSSEQFF	TGCGCCAGCAGCCAAGTCCTGGGAGACCTAGCGGGATCGAGTGAGCAGTTCTTC
TRBV7-2	NA	TRBJ1-4	TRBD1	CASAGALGQRFATNEKLFF	TGTGCCAGCGCTGGGGCCCTGGGACAGCGGTTTGCAACTAATGAAAAACTGTTTTTT
TRBV18	NA	TRBJ2-4	NA	CASSPPLTDIKNIQYF	TGTGCCAGCTCACCACCGTTGACAGATATCAAAAACATTCAGTACTTC
TRBV19	NA	TRBJ2-7	TRBD1	CASSLTGLADEQYF	TGTGCCAGTAGTCTGACAGGGCTCGCGGACGAGCAGTACTTC
TRBV18	few	TRBJ2-7	NA	CASSQATGLGEQYF	TGTGCCAGCTCACAAGCGACAGGCTTGGGGGAGCAGTACTTC
TRBV28	NA	TRBJ2-7	TRBD1	CASSSPATTGRPYEQYF	TGTGCCAGCAGTTCCCCTGCTACGACAGGGCGGCCCTACGAGCAGTACTTC
TRBV24-1	NA	TRBJ1-1	NA	CATSDFPGTEAFF	TGTGCCACCAGTGATTTCCCAGGGACTGAAGCTTTCTTT
TRBV30	NA	TRBJ1-5	NA	CAWRRGRGQPQHF	TGTGCCTGGAGGAGGGGGAGAGGGCAGCCCCAGCATTTT
TRBV2	NA	TRBJ2-2	NA	CASSGQGSSLTGELFF	TGTGCCAGCAGTGGTCAGGGGTCCAGCCTCACCGGGGAGCTGTTTTTT
TRBV19	NA	TRBJ1-2	TRBD1	CASSNGQGVESYTF	TGTGCCAGTAGTAACGGACAGGGGGTTGAAAGCTACACCTTC
TRBV11-3	NA	TRBJ2-5	TRBD2	CASSHGLAGGETQYF	TGTGCCAGCAGCCACGGACTAGCGGGAGGAGAGACCCAGTACTTC
TRBV10-3	NA	TRBJ2-5	NA	CAIMVADQETQYF	TGTGCCATCATGGTAGCGGACCAAGAGACCCAGTACTTC
TRBV7-9	NA	TRBJ1-5	NA	CASSPQGEGQPQHF	TGTGCCAGCAGCCCACAGGGAGAGGGACAGCCCCAGCATTTT
TRBV24-1	NA	TRBJ2-1	TRBD2	CATSDSLGGAFRNEQFF	TGTGCCACCAGTGATTCCCTCGGGGGGGCCTTTCGTAATGAGCAGTTCTTC
TRBV29-1	NA	TRBJ1-1	NA	CSVDSEAFF	TGCAGCGTTGACTCTGAAGCTTTCTTT
TRBV7-2	NA	TRBJ2-3	TRBD2	CASSLLAGTDTQYF	TGTGCCAGCAGCTTACTAGCGGGTACAGATACGCAGTATTTT
TRBV14	NA	TRBJ2-1	NA	CASSLLRAGEQFF	TGTGCCAGCAGCCTGCTTAGGGCGGGTGAGCAGTTCTTC
TRBV12-3/TRBV12-4	NA	TRBJ1-2	TRBD1	CASSLGQNYGYTF	TGTGCCAGCAGTTTGGGACAGAACTATGGCTACACCTTC
TRBV5-1	few	TRBJ2-2	NA	CASSLGDTSNTGELFF	TGCGCCAGCAGCTTGGGGGACACCTCGAACACCGGGGAGCTGTTTTTT
TRBV23-1	NA	TRBJ2-1	TRBD2	CASIPRAGVNSHEQFF	TGCGCCAGCATCCCAAGGGCGGGAGTAAATTCTCATGAGCAGTTCTTC
TRBV12-3/TRBV12-4	NA	TRBJ2-2	TRBD2	CASGAGVTGELFF	TGTGCCAGCGGTGCGGGGGTCACCGGGGAGCTGTTTTTT
TRBV7-9	NA	TRBJ2-5	TRBD1	CASSRFGTGDQETQYF	TGTGCCAGCAGCCGCTTTGGGACAGGGGATCAAGAGACCCAGTACTTC
TRBV9	few	TRBJ1-1	NA	CASSVESSSEAFF	TGTGCCAGCAGCGTAGAGAGTTCTTCTGAAGCTTTCTTT
TRBV4-1	NA	TRBJ1-4	NA	CASSQNPGTTINEKLFF	TGCGCCAGCAGCCAAAACCCTGGGACAACAATTAATGAAAAACTGTTTTTT
TRBV7-9	NA	TRBJ1-4	NA	CASTISGGSNEKLFF	TGTGCCAGCACTATCAGCGGGGGTTCTAATGAAAAACTGTTTTTT
TRBV28	NA	TRBJ2-7	TRBD2	CASPPAAGGSIYEQYF	TGTGCCAGCCCACCCGCTGCGGGAGGCTCGATCTACGAGCAGTACTTC
TRBV27	NA	TRBJ2-5	TRBD1	CASSARQGETQYF	TGTGCCAGCAGTGCTCGACAGGGAGAGACCCAGTACTTC
TRBV5-8	NA	TRBJ2-2	TRBD1	CASSWAGTGPTGELFF	TGTGCCAGCAGCTGGGCCGGGACAGGACCCACCGGGGAGCTGTTTTTT
TRBV30	NA	TRBJ2-4	NA	CAWRTAKNIQYF	TGTGCCTGGAGGACAGCTAAAAACATTCAGTACTTC
TRBV7-2	NA	TRBJ2-1	TRBD2	CASSPGTSAYNEQFF	TGTGCCAGCAGCCCCGGGACTAGCGCTTACAATGAGCAGTTCTTC
TRBV7-4	NA	TRBJ2-7	NA	CASIPHLAYEQYF	TGTGCCAGCATCCCCCACCTAGCCTACGAGCAGTACTTC
TRBV19	NA	TRBJ1-5	NA	CASARGVANQPQHF	TGTGCCAGCGCCCGCGGGGTGGCCAATCAGCCCCAGCATTTT
TRBV5-1	NA	TRBJ2-5	TRBD1	CASSRGQGGVSETQYF	TGCGCCAGCAGCCGAGGACAGGGTGGAGTATCGGAGACCCAGTACTTC
TRBV6-5	NA	TRBJ2-2	TRBD1	CASRGQGTYTGELFF	TGTGCCAGCCGCGGACAGGGGACTTATACCGGGGAGCTGTTTTTT
TRBV11-2	NA	TRBJ1-3	TRBD1	CASTPDRAGNTIYF	TGTGCCAGCACCCCGGACAGGGCTGGAAACACCATATATTTT
TRBV18	NA	TRBJ1-1	TRBD1	CASSRQTGTGGNTEAFF	TGTGCCAGCTCACGGCAGACCGGGACAGGGGGCAACACTGAAGCTTTCTTT
TRBV4-3	NA	TRBJ1-3	NA	CASSQGDSSGNTIYF	TGCGCCAGCAGCCAAGGAGACAGCTCTGGAAACACCATATATTTT
TRBV28	NA	TRBJ2-7	NA	CASSESFHEQYF	TGTGCCAGCAGTGAGAGTTTCCACGAGCAGTACTTC
TRBV18	NA	TRBJ2-1	TRBD1	CASSQGQGRGPEQFF	TGTGCCAGCTCACAAGGACAGGGGCGGGGGCCAGAGCAGTTCTTC
TRBV6-6	NA	TRBJ1-1	NA	CASSTGAGAAFF	TGTGCCAGCAGTACTGGGGCAGGGGCAGCTTTCTTT
TRBV12-5	NA	TRBJ1-5	NA	CASGSGLAQHF	TGTGCTAGTGGTTCGGGATTGGCCCAGCATTTT
TRBV6-6	NA	TRBJ1-1	NA	CASKRQTMNTEAFF	TGTGCCAGCAAACGACAGACCATGAACACTGAAGCTTTCTTT
TRBV7-3	NA	TRBJ1-1	NA	CASSFLAGAQTEAFF	TGTGCCAGCAGCTTTCTGGCAGGTGCCCAGACTGAAGCTTTCTTT
TRBV19	NA	TRBJ1-2	NA	CASSPAASRDYGYTF	TGTGCCAGTAGTCCCGCGGCCAGTCGGGACTATGGCTACACCTTC
TRBV6-5	once	TRBJ1-3	NA	CASRPGVAGNTIYF	TGTGCCAGCAGACCGGGGGTCGCTGGAAACACCATATATTTT
TRBV5-1	NA	TRBJ2-5	NA	CASSLGGHPEETQYF	TGCGCCAGCAGCTTGGGTGGTCACCCTGAGGAGACCCAGTACTTC
TRBV7-8	NA	TRBJ1-2	NA	CASSLESAGLTLGYTF	TGTGCCAGCAGCTTAGAGTCGGCGGGCCTTACGTTGGGCTACACCTTC
TRBV11-3	NA	TRBJ2-3	TRBD2	CASSLSGGSGDTQYF	TGTGCCAGCAGCTTGAGCGGGGGGTCGGGAGATACGCAGTATTTT
TRBV19	NA	TRBJ1-1	NA	CASSPGKTEAFF	TGTGCCAGTAGTCCGGGGAAAACTGAAGCTTTCTTT
TRBV6-5	NA	TRBJ1-2	NA	CASRLDSNYGYTF	TGTGCCAGCAGATTAGACAGTAACTATGGCTACACCTTC